This T cell receptor beta chain is drawn from a study of response to subunit inactivated influenza vaccine listed by TCRdb under 2018. About the study as a whole: The study used deep quantitative T cell receptor repertoire profiling to track responses to a trivalent subunit inactivated influenza vaccine.

What the study reported, not specific to this receptor: According to the authors, only a limited number of new T cells may be recruited by each seasonal influenza vaccination.

Including the terminal cysteine and phenylalanine, the CDR3 comprises 17 residues. The entry retains the CDR3 DNA only, 51 bases that are in frame from base 1. In the germline V gene, CDR1 corresponds to LGHNA and CDR2 to YSLEER. V is cut by 5 bases and J by 0 bases, and the space between the germline ends is 14 bases. Libraries were prepared through RT-PCR. The instrument was an Illumina HiSeq 2500. In-frame beta chains were kept once TCRdb had trimmed the public reads at Q25 with fastp and called clones with MiXCR. Duplicate CDR3 protein sequences are folded into a single record with the most common DNA and genes. Recorded for this sample are about 700,000 distinct CDR3 sequences; 12% to 15% of them occurred a single time. Less than 9% of the sample comes from the top ten. In the case of this clonotype: Which antigen it targets is not known. No base quality information exists; no much larger clone differs at one position.

This receptor was obtained from a man aged 50 to 60 who received an inactivated influenza vaccine. Donor details come from another sample of the same person, matched by shared clones. The sequencing used PBMCs from blood, collected approximately 15 days before vaccination. This chain is built from TRBV4-3 and TRBJ2-6; the D gene is perhaps TRBD1, on 6 matching bases. The DNA is as follows: TGCGCCAGCAGCTCAGAGACAGGAAGCTCTGGGGCCAACGTCCTGACTTTC. Translated, it reads CASSSETGSSGANVLTF.